This entry lists 8 T cell receptor beta chains sequenced from one sample in a study of cytomegalovirus exposure and HLA in healthy donors. 60 Vbeta and 13 Jbeta primers were used in PCR. Profiling relied on immunoSEQ multiplex PCR, and the TCRdb table lists in-frame clones only, not all of them. The sample holds over 100,000 clones; 8.5% to 10% are singletons and the top ten take 5.5%. Sample: PBMCs. All receptors derive from a man aged 35 to 55 in good health and CMV-seronegative.

The rearrangement joins TRBV5-6 to TRBJ1-2, with D maybe TRBD1 (5 bases). CDR1 is SGHDT, CDR2 YYEEEE, per germline. The CDR3 consists of 14 residues. V lost 3 bases and J lost 1, with 10 bases in between. The CDR3 region is CASSWDQGNYGYTF. CDR3 DNA sequence: TGTGCCAGCAGCTGGGATCAGGGTAACTATGGCTACACCTTC.

This chain connects TRBV7-9 to TRBJ2-1; the D gene is possibly TRBD1 (6 bases). Germline loops: CDR1 SEHNR, CDR2 FQNEAQ (reference sequence). V shed 5 bases and J shed 0 bases, with 14 bases lying between them. The CDR3 runs to 16 residues. The CDR3 loop reads CASSPRTVTSYNEQFF. The CDR3 coding sequence is TGTGCCAGCAGCCCTCGGACAGTAACCTCCTACAATGAGCAGTTCTTC.

This chain joins TRBV29-1 and TRBJ2-2; D gene unclear. CDR3 length equals 13 residues. CDR1 and CDR2 from the germline V gene are SQVTM and ANQGSEA. V was clipped by 4 bases and J by 1 base, with 7 bases between them. The CDR3 bases are TGCAGCGTTGTGTGGCAGAACACCGGGGAGCTGTTTTTT. Its protein is CSVVWQNTGELFF.

The table lists this clone with a few counts. The rearrangement joins TRBV6-1 to TRBJ1-5, with TRBD1 as a possible D gene (5 bases). The CDR3 sequence is 13 residues long. V dropped 6 bases and J dropped 7 bases, with 13 bases sitting between them. CDR1 MNHNS and CDR2 SASEGT come from the germline V gene. CDR3 loop: CASSPTGGQPQHF. The CDR3 bases are TGTGCCAGCAGCCCAACGGGGGGACAGCCCCAGCATTTT.

This clone was found a few times. The chain joins TRBV7-9 to TRBJ2-5; 8 bases fit TRBD2. There are 13 residues in the CDR3. CDR1 and CDR2 from the germline V gene are SEHNR and FQNEAQ (reference sequence). V dropped 5 bases and J dropped 5; count of bases not matched to a gene: 4. The chain's CDR3 is CASSQTSEETQYF. The DNA for the CDR3 is TGTGCCAGCAGCCAGACTAGCGAGGAGACCCAGTACTTC.

This clone was detected only a few times. The chain links TRBV19 to TRBJ2-2; a weak D match, TRBD2 (6 bases). Trimming removed 8 bases at V and 6 bases at J, with 10 bases between. Looked up from germline, CDR1 is LNHDA and CDR2 is SQIVND (reference sequence). The CDR3 runs to 12 residues. This CDR3 reads CASGGYPGELFF. The CDR3 nucleotides read TGTGCCAGTGGGGGGTATCCCGGGGAGCTGTTTTTT.

The table lists this clone with many counts. The rearrangement uses TRBV6-5 and TRBJ1-5; 7 bases align to TRBD1. The CDR3 has 13 amino acids. Germline values: CDR1 MNHEY, CDR2 SVGAGI. The V segment lost 8 bases and the J segment 6 bases; nucleotides outside the gene matches: 7. The CDR3 nucleotides read TGTGCCAGCGGCACAGGGGCGGTTCAGCCCCAGCATTTT. Translating gives CASGTGAVQPQHF.

In its sample, this clone was seen a few times. The rearrangement uses TRBV7-6 and TRBJ1-6, with 7 bases matching TRBD1. Looked up from germline, CDR1 is SGHVS and CDR2 is FNYEAQ. Trimming removed 5 bases from V and 7 bases from J; junction bases left unmatched: 14. This CDR3 has 17 amino acids. The CDR3 DNA sequence: TGTGCCAGCAGCCCCCGAGGACCGGGACAGTTGAATTCACCCCTCCACTTT. This encodes CASSPRGPGQLNSPLHF. Together with reference TRBV7-6 and TRBJ1-6, the CDR3 gives the full variable domain: GAGVSQSPRYKVTKRGQDVALRCDPISGHVSLYWYRQALGQGPEFLTYFNYEAQQDKSGLPNDRFSAERPEGSISTLTIQRTEQRDSAMYRCASSPRGPGQLNSPLHFGNGTRLTVT.